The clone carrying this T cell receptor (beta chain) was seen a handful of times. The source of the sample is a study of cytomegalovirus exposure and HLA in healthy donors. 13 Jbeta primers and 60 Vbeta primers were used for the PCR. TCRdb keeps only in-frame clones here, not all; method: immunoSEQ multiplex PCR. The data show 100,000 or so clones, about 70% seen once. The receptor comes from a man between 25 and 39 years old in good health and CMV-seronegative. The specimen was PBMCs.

The CDR3 region has the DNA TGTGCCATCAGTGAGTCGGGAGGAGGTAGCAATCAGCCCCAGCATTTT. Its protein product is CAISESGGGSNQPQHF. The V and J genes are TRBV10-3 and TRBJ1-5; D gene ambiguous. V was shortened by 0 bases and J by 0 bases, with 9 bases between the two germline ends. The CDR3 covers 16 residues. Germline CDR1 is ENHRY and CDR2 is SYGVKD.